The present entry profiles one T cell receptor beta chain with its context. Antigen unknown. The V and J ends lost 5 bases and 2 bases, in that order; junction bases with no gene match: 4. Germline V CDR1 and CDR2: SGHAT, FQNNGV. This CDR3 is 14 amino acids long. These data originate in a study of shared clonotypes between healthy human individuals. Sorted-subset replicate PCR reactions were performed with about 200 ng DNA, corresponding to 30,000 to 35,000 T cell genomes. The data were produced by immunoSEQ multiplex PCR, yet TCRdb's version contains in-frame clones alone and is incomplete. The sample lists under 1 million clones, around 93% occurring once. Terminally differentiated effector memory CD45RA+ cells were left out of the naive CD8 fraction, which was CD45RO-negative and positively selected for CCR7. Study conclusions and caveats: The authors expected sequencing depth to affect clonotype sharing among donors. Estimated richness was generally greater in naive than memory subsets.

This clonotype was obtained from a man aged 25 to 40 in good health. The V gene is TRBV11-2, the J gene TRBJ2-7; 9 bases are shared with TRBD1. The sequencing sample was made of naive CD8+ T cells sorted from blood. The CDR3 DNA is TGTGCCAGCAGCACGGGACAGGGTGCCTACGAGCAGTACTTC. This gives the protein CASSTGQGAYEQYF. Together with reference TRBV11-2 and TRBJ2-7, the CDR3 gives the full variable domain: EAGVAQSPRYKIIEKRQSVAFWCNPISGHATLYWYQQILGQGPKLLIQFQNNGVVDDSQLPKDRFSAERLKGVDSTLKIQPAKLEDSAVYLCASSTGQGAYEQYFGPGTRLTVT.